The 28 T cell receptor beta chains given below trace back to one sample, sequenced in a study of shared clonotypes between healthy human individuals. Repertoires were generated with immunoSEQ multiplex PCR, while TCRdb's copy carries only in-frame clones and drops some. Here the sample spans around 1,000,000 clones, 70% to 85% being singletons. The sequenced material came from memory CD4+ T cells from PBMCs. As for subset: CD45RA-negative fraction. These receptors all stem from a young man in good health. Some clones in this sample may be carry-over from other donors' samples.

The chain uses TRBV20-1 and TRBJ2-3; no definite D call. The CDR3 is 11 amino acids. From germline, CDR1 is DFQATT and CDR2 SNEGSKA (reference sequence). Trimming pared 3 bases from V and 9 bases from J, leaving 10 bases between. CDR3 residues: CSARVSFTQYF. DNA for the CDR3: TGCAGTGCTAGGGTCTCGTTCACGCAGTATTTT.

The chain is built from TRBV6-5 and TRBJ1-4; unclear D gene. Trimming took off 0 bases at V and 5 bases at J, with 13 bases between the two ends. This CDR3 has 16 residues. From germline, CDR1 is MNHEY and CDR2 SVGAGI. The CDR3: CASSYSSGPTNEKLFF. The CDR3 DNA reads as TGTGCCAGCAGTTACTCGAGTGGACCGACCAATGAAAAACTGTTTTTT.

The chain combines TRBV5-1 with TRBJ1-2; D uncertain. Germline loops: CDR1 SGHRS, CDR2 YFSETQ. The CDR3 extends over 15 amino acids. The V end lost 1 base, the J end lost 4 bases, and 14 bases lay between the germline ends. CDR3 nucleotide sequence: TGCGCCAGCAGCTTGAGTTCGGAAAACTTCTATGGCTACACCTTC. Protein sequence: CASSLSSENFYGYTF.

This clone has a single count. The V gene is TRBV7-2, the J gene TRBJ2-5; 10 nucleotides align to TRBD1. This CDR3 contains 15 residues. In germline, CDR1 is SGHTA, CDR2 FQGNSA. V was clipped by 4 bases and J by 4 bases; unmatched bases: 6. DNA for the CDR3: TGTGCCAGCAGCTCCGGGACAGGGGTTCGAGAGACCCAGTACTTC. Encoded protein: CASSSGTGVRETQYF.

This rearrangement joins TRBV6-5 to TRBJ1-2; 8 positions agree with TRBD1. Germline V gene data show CDR1 as MNHEY and CDR2 as SVGAGI. CDR3 length equals 14 residues. V shed 6 bases and J 2 bases; nucleotides not matched to a gene: 5. The CDR3 protein is CASSPGGTNYGYTF. As DNA, the CDR3 is TGTGCCAGCAGCCCAGGGGGCACGAACTATGGCTACACCTTC.

This clone was observed a few times. This rearrangement joins TRBV14 to TRBJ2-2; TRBD2 agrees at 8 bases. Trimming cost V 4 bases and J 5 bases; bases outside gene matches: 9. The CDR3 is made up of 16 amino acids. The germline V gene has CDR1 SGHDN and CDR2 FVKESK. The CDR3 coding sequence is TGTGCCAGCAGCCTCAGCGGGGGTTGGGGGACCGGGGAGCTGTTTTTT. Translated, it gives CASSLSGGWGTGELFF.

V is TRBV28 and J is TRBJ2-7; 9 bases are shared with TRBD2. CDR1 is MDHEN and CDR2 is SYDVKM in the germline V gene. J gave up 6 bases and V 7 bases, and 7 bases lay outside the gene matches. The CDR3 contains 13 residues. The CDR3 loop reads CASTALAGPEQYF. The CDR3 bases are TGTGCCAGCACCGCCCTAGCGGGGCCCGAGCAGTACTTC.

This chain joins TRBV11-2 and TRBJ2-5; 8 bases line up with TRBD1. The CDR3 contains 15 residues. V gave up 5 bases and J gave up 5 bases; unmatched junction bases: 10. The germline V gene has CDR1 SGHAT and CDR2 FQNNGV. The CDR3 nucleotides are TGTGCCAGCAGCCCGCGGCAGGGGGCGTGGGAGACCCAGTACTTC. Its translation: CASSPRQGAWETQYF.

This clone showed up just once. This chain connects TRBV28 to TRBJ2-7; D possibly matches TRBD1 or TRBD2 (6 bases each). From germline, CDR1 is MDHEN and CDR2 SYDVKM. This CDR3 spans 14 amino acids. V lost 1 base and J 3 bases, leaving 10 bases between the germline ends. CDR3 DNA sequence: TGTGCCAGCAGTTTATCGGGGGCGGACTACGAGCAGTACTTC. Its translation is CASSLSGADYEQYF.

The chain links TRBV9 to TRBJ2-1; 10 nucleotides match TRBD2. Germline CDR1 SGDLS, CDR2 YYNGEE. Germline trimming cut 4 bases from V and 7 bases from J; bases unmatched to any gene: 8. This CDR3 has 15 residues. This CDR3 is CASSTGTSDWNEQFF. The CDR3 coding sequence is TGTGCCAGCAGCACAGGGACTAGCGATTGGAATGAGCAGTTCTTC.

The chain is built from TRBV5-4 and TRBJ2-4; maybe TRBD1 (6 bases). Germline CDR1 SGHNT, CDR2 YYREEE (reference sequence). CDR3 size: 13 residues. Trimming cost V 4 bases and J 6 bases, with 11 bases left between them. The CDR3 protein is CASSPGVRNIQYF. The CDR3 DNA is TGTGCCAGCAGCCCAGGGGTGCGAAACATTCAGTACTTC.

The CDR3 sequence is CASSDRDRDVDEQFF. The DNA for the CDR3 is TGCGCCAGCAGCGACCGGGACAGGGACGTGGATGAGCAGTTCTTC. The V call is TRBV4-1, the J call TRBJ2-1; 9 nucleotides align to TRBD1. V trimming: 5 bases; J trimming: 8 bases; junction bases outside the gene matches: 10. The CDR3 is 15 amino acids. The germline CDR1 and CDR2 sequences are MGHRA and YSYEKL.

This clone was found a few times. Other DNA variants within this sample encode the same CDR3. The J gene is TRBJ1-1, the V gene TRBV28, with D maybe TRBD1 (5 bases). Germline CDR1 MDHEN, CDR2 SYDVKM. There are 14 residues in the CDR3. Trimming removed 0 bases at V and 6 bases at J, with 11 bases between. As DNA, the CDR3 is TGTGCCAGCAGTTTATGGGGGGTTGGCGCTGAAGCTTTCTTT. Protein product: CASSLWGVGAEAFF. Full variable domain (rest looked up from reference TRBV28 and TRBJ1-1): DVKVTQSSRYLVKRTGEKVFLECVQDMDHENMFWYRQDPGLGLRLIYFSYDVKMKEKGDIPEGYSVSREKKERFSLILESASTNQTSMYLCASSLWGVGAEAFFGQGTRLTVV.

The V and J genes are TRBV6-5 and TRBJ2-1, with D maybe TRBD2 (6 bases). The germline V gene encodes CDR1 MNHEY and CDR2 SVGAGI. The CDR3 is 14 residues long. V lost 3 bases to trimming and J lost 9 bases, with 15 bases between them. The CDR3 bases are TGTGCCAGCAGTTATCTGGGGGGTCGGGGTGAGCAGTTCTTC. Amino acid sequence: CASSYLGGRGEQFF.

This clone was observed once. This chain connects TRBV19 to TRBJ1-4; D may be TRBD1 (5 bases). CDR3 length: 14 amino acids. V lost 3 bases and J lost 8, with 13 bases in between. CDR1 is LNHDA, CDR2 SQIVND, per germline (reference sequence). The CDR3 nucleotides read TGTGCCAGTAGTATCACCCGGGACGTCGAAAAACTGTTTTTT. Its protein is CASSITRDVEKLFF.

Notes on this clone: One junction end does not reproduce the germline sequence, and a read error may be involved. The rearrangement joins TRBV7-7 to TRBJ2-7; the match to TRBD1 covers 7 bases. This CDR3 comprises 13 residues. Germline V gives CDR1 SSHAT, CDR2 FNYEAQ (reference sequence). The CDR3 DNA reads as TGTGCTAGCAGCGAGACGACAGGGCACGAGCAGTACTTC. Translated, it gives CASSETTGHEQYF.

As concerns this clone: A much larger clone differs by one base, so this may be a read error. The V and J genes are TRBV25-1 and TRBJ2-7; D is unresolved. CDR3 length: 14 amino acids. Germline V lookup: CDR1 MGHDK, CDR2 SYGVNS. For the CDR3, the DNA is TGTGCCAGCAGTGGCACCGTCGGTCCCTACGGGCAGTACTTC. It codes for CASSGTVGPYGQYF.

The chain uses TRBV6-1 and TRBJ2-2, with a tentative D call TRBD2 (7 bases). Trimming removed 7 bases at V and 5 bases at J, with 17 bases between. Germline CDR1 reads MNHNS; CDR2 reads SASEGT. There are 15 residues in the CDR3. This chain's CDR3 is CASIRGRGGTGELFF. CDR3 nucleotide sequence: TGTGCCAGCATCCGGGGCAGGGGAGGGACCGGGGAGCTGTTTTTT.

This clone was detected a few times. This specimen includes other DNA sequences encoding the same CDR3. This CDR3 reads CASSLLGGELFF. The DNA of the CDR3 is TGTGCCAGCAGCCTGCTGGGCGGGGAGCTGTTTTTT. V usage is TRBV7-2 and J usage is TRBJ2-2; D is uncertain. The CDR3 has 12 residues. V was pared by 5 bases and J by 7 bases, with 8 bases between. Germline CDR1 SGHTA, CDR2 FQGNSA. Together with reference TRBV7-2 and TRBJ2-2, the CDR3 gives the full variable domain: GAGVSQSPSNKVTEKGKDVELRCDPISGHTALYWYRQSLGQGLEFLIYFQGNSAPDKSGLPSDRFSAERTGGSVSTLTIQRTQQEDSAVYLCASSLLGGELFFGEGSRLTVL.

The chain couples TRBV5-1 to TRBJ2-3; unclear D gene. The CDR3 is 14 amino acids. V lost 3 bases and J lost 4, with 12 bases in between. The germline gives CDR1 SGHRS, CDR2 YFSETQ. In DNA, the CDR3 is TGCGCCAGCAGCTCCCCCTCTTTTCCAGATACGCAGTATTTT. As protein: CASSSPSFPDTQYF.

V usage is TRBV25-1 and J usage is TRBJ2-5, with D perhaps TRBD1 (6 bases). From germline, CDR1 is MGHDK and CDR2 SYGVNS. V was clipped by 9 bases and J by 14 bases, with 25 bases between them. This CDR3 spans 13 amino acids. CDR3 residues: CASSREIRGRVYF. DNA for the CDR3: TGTGCCAGTTCCCGAGAGATCAGGGGCAGGGTTTACTTC. The complete variable domain, with remaining parts taken from reference TRBV25-1 and TRBJ2-5, reads EADIYQTPRYLVIGTGKKITLECSQTMGHDKMYWYQQDPGMELHLIHYSYGVNSTEKGDLSSESTVSRIRTEHFPLTLESARPSHTSQYLCASSREIRGRVYFGPGTRLLVL.

This clone was seen only a few times. This sequence joins TRBV4-3 and TRBJ1-2, with a possible D match to TRBD1 (5 bases). CDR1 is LGHNA and CDR2 is YSLEER in the germline V gene. This CDR3 comprises 15 residues. Trimming stripped 1 base from V and 4 bases from J, with 13 bases between. The DNA of the CDR3 is TGCGCCAGCAGCCAAGGGGACGGCCCGAGCTATGGCTACACCTTC. This sequence encodes CASSQGDGPSYGYTF.

This chain links TRBV7-2 with TRBJ1-1, with D perhaps matching TRBD1 (6 bases). V lost 1 base, J lost 5 bases, and 14 bases lay in between. The CDR3 is 15 amino acids. Germline CDR1 is SGHTA and CDR2 is FQGNSA. Written as DNA, the CDR3 is TGTGCCAGCAGCTTAGACCGGGGGGCGCGGACTGAAGCTTTCTTT. Protein: CASSLDRGARTEAFF.

Note on this clone: Other DNA sequences from this sample encode an identical CDR3 as well. V gene TRBV25-1 combines with J gene TRBJ2-1, with 11 bases that match TRBD1. Trimming cost V 2 bases and J 6 bases; bases outside gene matches: 3. Germline V CDR1 and CDR2: MGHDK, SYGVNS. The CDR3 spans 15 residues. The CDR3 is CASSEPGQGVNEQFF. The CDR3, as DNA: TGTGCCAGCAGTGAACCGGGACAGGGGGTCAATGAGCAGTTCTTC.

The DNA for the CDR3 is TGTGCCAGCAGGACCCCATCCACAGGGTTGGGCGGCTACACCTTC. Its translation is CASRTPSTGLGGYTF. The J gene is TRBJ1-2, the V gene TRBV28, with a possible D match to TRBD1 (6 bases). This CDR3 has 15 residues. Germline V lookup: CDR1 MDHEN, CDR2 SYDVKM. V lost 6 bases and J 8 bases, leaving 22 bases between the germline ends.

The V gene is TRBV28, the J gene TRBJ1-5, with a possible D match to TRBD1 (6 bases). The germline V gene has CDR1 MDHEN and CDR2 SYDVKM. The CDR3 length is 14 residues. V lost 5 bases and J 2 bases, leaving 10 bases between the germline ends. The CDR3 is CASSGQGRNQPQHF. The CDR3 DNA is TGTGCCAGCAGTGGGCAGGGGCGCAATCAGCCCCAGCATTTT. Looking up the rest from reference TRBV28 and TRBJ1-5 gives the full variable domain: DVKVTQSSRYLVKRTGEKVFLECVQDMDHENMFWYRQDPGLGLRLIYFSYDVKMKEKGDIPEGYSVSREKKERFSLILESASTNQTSMYLCASSGQGRNQPQHFGDGTRLSIL.

This clone was seen only once. The CDR3 reads CASSRGTGGTEAFF. DNA of the CDR3: TGTGCCAGCAGCCGCGGGACAGGGGGCACTGAAGCTTTCTTT. J is TRBJ1-1 and V is TRBV6-6, with 11 bases that match TRBD1. J gave up 4 bases and V 6 bases, and 4 bases lay outside the gene matches. Germline values: CDR1 MNHNY, CDR2 SVGAGI (reference sequence). The CDR3 totals 14 residues.

In its sample, this clone was seen many times. The V call is TRBV19, the J call TRBJ2-1; 13 bases align to TRBD2. This CDR3 region has 15 residues. V was pared by 1 base and J by 6 bases, with 0 bases of the junction left unmatched. Germline V gene data show CDR1 as LNHDA and CDR2 as SQIVND (reference sequence). The CDR3 loop is CASSIGTSGSNEQFF. Written as DNA, the CDR3 is TGTGCCAGTAGTATAGGGACTAGCGGGAGCAATGAGCAGTTCTTC.